This T cell receptor beta chain comes out of a study of T cell repertoires in cytomegalovirus infection (dated by TCRdb to between 2019 and 2020). Context from the whole study: Alongside well-studied HLA-B-restricted epitopes, the peptide stimulations were aimed at recently identified HLA-C-restricted CMV epitopes, whose presentation resists viral immunomodulation. Donor HLA type was relevant to the analysis, because carriage of CMV infection together with the matching HLA type was indicated by public TCR beta signatures.

This clonotype has just a few counts. Its binding antigen is unknown. No base-level quality is on record; no much larger clone is a single base apart. Based on the germline V gene, the CDR1 and CDR2 sequences are SGHDT and YYEEEE. Its CDR3 holds 16 amino acids, cysteine through phenylalanine. Kept here is only the CDR3 DNA, which spans 48 bases and is read in frame from base 1. Compared with germline, V lacks 4 bases and J lacks 1 base; bases without a gene match: 8. Study-level results and caveats: The ex vivo response was dominated by HLA-C-restricted CMV-specific TCR beta clonotypes, which also provided the single most frequent clonotype in two of eight donors. Carriers of CMV infection plus the relevant HLA type were discriminated by the cumulative frequency of public TCR beta family members in the study cohort and in an independent roughly 400-donor cohort.

The run used an Illumina HiSeq 1500. The raw public data were reprocessed by TCRdb itself: fastp quality trimming at Q25, MiXCR clonotype calling, in-frame beta chains only. For every CDR3 protein sequence, its rows merge into one entry that carries the most common genes and DNA. This sample is represented by about 890,000 distinct CDR3 sequences; roughly 30% of them were singletons. Over 10% of the sample is in the top ten clones. The treatment or condition label corresponds to: in vitro stimulation with specific CMV peptide epitopes to enrich CMV-specific T cells. The chain joins TRBV5-6 to TRBJ2-5; 9 central bases correspond to TRBD2. The sample was cultured CD8+ T cells from PBMCs, taken from culture after CMV antigen stimulation. This TCR derives from a human donor in good health (CMV status not recorded). Some clones in this sample may be carry-over from other donors' samples. The DNA sequence is TGTGCCAGCAGCACAGCTCGACTAGCGGTCCAAGAGACCCAGTACTTC. The encoded protein is CASSTARLAVQETQYF.